This T cell receptor beta chain comes out of a study of cytomegalovirus exposure and HLA in healthy donors. The study, taken as a whole, reports: Prediction of most subjects' HLA-A and HLA-B alleles by TCR beta sequences was reportedly accurate. Serostatus for CMV was the only available immune exposure information. Using the classifier, cytomegalovirus status was reportedly diagnosed with high specificity and sensitivity.

Germline loops: CDR1 SGHDN, CDR2 FVKESK. The CDR3 length is 14 residues. The V and J ends lost 3 bases and 3 bases, in that order; junction bases with no gene match: 5. This clone was detected a few times. Its antigen is undetermined. Vbeta (60) and Jbeta (13) primers were used in the PCR. Clones were sequenced by immunoSEQ multiplex PCR, and TCRdb holds only the in-frame ones, with some missing. The sample contains under 150,000 clones, 82% of which appear only once. V is TRBV14 and J is TRBJ2-7; 7 bases are a match to TRBD1. Specimen: PBMCs. The clonotype was recovered from a male donor in good health and CMV-seronegative. Here the CDR3 DNA reads TGTGCCAGCAGCCATTTAGGACAGGACTACGAGCAGTACTTC. Amino acid sequence: CASSHLGQDYEQYF. The whole variable domain, remainder taken from reference TRBV14 and TRBJ2-7, is EAGVTQFPSHSVIEKGQTVTLRCDPISGHDNLYWYRRVMGKEIKFLLHFVKESKQDESGMPNNRFLAERTGGTYSTLKVQPAELEDSGVYFCASSHLGQDYEQYFGPGTRLTVT.